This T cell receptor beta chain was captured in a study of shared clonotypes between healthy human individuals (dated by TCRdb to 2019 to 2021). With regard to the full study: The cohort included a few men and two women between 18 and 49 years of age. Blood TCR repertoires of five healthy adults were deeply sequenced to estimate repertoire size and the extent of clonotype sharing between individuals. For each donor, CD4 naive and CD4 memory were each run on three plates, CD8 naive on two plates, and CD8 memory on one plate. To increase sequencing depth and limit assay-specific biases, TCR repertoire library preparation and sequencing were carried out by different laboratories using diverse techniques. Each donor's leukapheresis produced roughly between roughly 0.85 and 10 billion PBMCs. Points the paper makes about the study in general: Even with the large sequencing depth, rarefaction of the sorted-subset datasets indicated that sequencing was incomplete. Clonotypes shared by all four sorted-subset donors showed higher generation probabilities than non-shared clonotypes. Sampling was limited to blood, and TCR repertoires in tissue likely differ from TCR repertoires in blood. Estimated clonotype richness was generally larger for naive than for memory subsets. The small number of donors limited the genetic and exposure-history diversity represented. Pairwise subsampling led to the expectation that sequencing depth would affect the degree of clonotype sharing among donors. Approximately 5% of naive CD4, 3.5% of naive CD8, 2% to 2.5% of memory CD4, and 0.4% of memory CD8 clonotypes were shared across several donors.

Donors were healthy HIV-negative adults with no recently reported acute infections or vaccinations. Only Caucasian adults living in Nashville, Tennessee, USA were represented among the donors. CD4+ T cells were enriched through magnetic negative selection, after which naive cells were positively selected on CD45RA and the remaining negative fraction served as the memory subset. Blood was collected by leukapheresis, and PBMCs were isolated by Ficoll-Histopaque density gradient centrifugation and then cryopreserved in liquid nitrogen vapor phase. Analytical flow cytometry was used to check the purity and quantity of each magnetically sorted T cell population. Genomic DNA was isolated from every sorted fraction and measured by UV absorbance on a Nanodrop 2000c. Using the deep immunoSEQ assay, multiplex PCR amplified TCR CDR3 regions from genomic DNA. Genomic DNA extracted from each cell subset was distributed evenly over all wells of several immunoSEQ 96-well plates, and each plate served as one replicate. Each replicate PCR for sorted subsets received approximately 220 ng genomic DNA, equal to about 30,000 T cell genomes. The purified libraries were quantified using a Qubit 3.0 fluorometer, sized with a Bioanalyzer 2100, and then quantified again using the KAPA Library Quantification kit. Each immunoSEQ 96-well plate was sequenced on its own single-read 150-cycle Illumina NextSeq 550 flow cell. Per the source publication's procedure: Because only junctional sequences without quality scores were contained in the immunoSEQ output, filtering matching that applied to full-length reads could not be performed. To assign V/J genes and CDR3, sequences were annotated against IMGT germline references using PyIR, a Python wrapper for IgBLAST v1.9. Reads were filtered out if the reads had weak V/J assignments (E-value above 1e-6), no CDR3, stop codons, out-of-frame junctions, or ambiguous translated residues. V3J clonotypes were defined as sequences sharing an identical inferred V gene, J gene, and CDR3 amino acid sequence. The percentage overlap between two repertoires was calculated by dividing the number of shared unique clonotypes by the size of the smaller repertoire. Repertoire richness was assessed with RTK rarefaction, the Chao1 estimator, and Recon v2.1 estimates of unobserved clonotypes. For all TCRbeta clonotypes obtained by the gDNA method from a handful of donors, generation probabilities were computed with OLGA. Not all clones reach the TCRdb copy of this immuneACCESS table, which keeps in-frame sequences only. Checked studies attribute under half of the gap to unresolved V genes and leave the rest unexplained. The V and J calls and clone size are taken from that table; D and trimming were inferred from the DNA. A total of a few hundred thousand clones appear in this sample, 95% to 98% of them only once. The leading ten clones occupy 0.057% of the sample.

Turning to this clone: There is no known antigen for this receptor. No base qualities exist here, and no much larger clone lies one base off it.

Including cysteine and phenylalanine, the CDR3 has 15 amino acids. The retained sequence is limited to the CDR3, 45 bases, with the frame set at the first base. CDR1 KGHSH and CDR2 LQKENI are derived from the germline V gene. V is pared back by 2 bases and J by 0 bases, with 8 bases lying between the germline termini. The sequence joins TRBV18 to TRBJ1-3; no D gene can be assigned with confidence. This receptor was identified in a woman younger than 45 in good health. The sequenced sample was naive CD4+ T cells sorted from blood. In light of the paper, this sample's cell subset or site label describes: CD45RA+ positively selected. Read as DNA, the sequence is TGTGCCAGCTCACCAGGGGTAACCTCTGGAAACACCATATATTTT. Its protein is CASSPGVTSGNTIYF.